Here is one T cell receptor beta chain with its context. The CDR3 extends over 16 amino acids. Per the germline V gene, CDR1 is SGHAT and CDR2 is FQDESV (reference sequence). Germline trimming cut 2 bases from V and 0 bases from J; bases unmatched to any gene: 5. This sample stems from a study of blood T cell repertoires in COVID-19. On the study more broadly: Whether acute or convalescent, the COVID-19 samples came from the United States, Italy and Spain. T cells, B-cell-depleted T cells, or PBMCs provided the cDNA or gDNA that served as material.

Methods used by the authors: Quantification of nucleated cells was approximated via reference gene primer amplification. Data came from immunoSEQ multiplex PCR; TCRdb stores just in-frame clones and leaves some out. For V, J and clone size, that table is used; D and trimming come from the DNA. The table lists about 120,000 clones, 80% to 90% of them singletons. The gene calls are TRBV11-1 and TRBJ2-7; 9 nucleotides match TRBD1. Material: peripheral blood. The clonotype comes from a woman in her 70s with acute or convalescent COVID-19. CDR3 sequence: CASSLRGQGSSYEQYF. The CDR3 region has the DNA TGTGCCAGCAGCTTACGGGGACAGGGTAGCTCCTACGAGCAGTACTTC.